Listed below are T cell receptor beta chains from one sample, sequenced in a study of blood T cells in healthy people across ages. TCRdb re-called the 5' RACE reads through MiXCR, storing one row per CDR3 protein. This sample has 650,000 to 800,000 distinct CDR3 sequences, with roughly 44% found just once. Sequencing was carried out using blood. These receptors were taken from a man aged 55 to 70 in good health. The CDR3 runs from the conserved cysteine through the conserved F or W. D genes are given only for firm matches. Size tells how often a clone was seen (once, few, many) or the class of an expanded clone, and some rows leave it out.

TGTGCCAGCAGGGACAGATATGGCTACACCTTC | CASRDRYGYTF | . | . | 11 | TRBJ1-2 | TRBV28
TGTGCCAGCAGCCAGGGGACAAGGCTAGCCAAAAACATTCAGTACTTC | CASSQGTRLAKNIQYF | . | . | 16 | TRBJ2-4 | TRBV3-1
TGTGCCAGCAGTTACGGACAGGGGGCCTACGAGCAGTACTTC | CASSYGQGAYEQYF | many | TRBD1 | 14 | TRBJ2-7 | TRBV6-5
TGTGCCACCGGACAGAACTATGGCTACACCTTC | CATGQNYGYTF | few | . | 11 | TRBJ1-2 | TRBV25-1
TGTGCTAGTGGCCCCACGGAAGAGACCCAGTACTTC | CASGPTEETQYF | many | . | 12 | TRBJ2-5 | TRBV12-5
TGTGCCAGCAGGATGACTAGCGGGGGGCCCTACGAGCAGTACTTC | CASRMTSGGPYEQYF | . | TRBD2 | 15 | TRBJ2-7 | TRBV27
TGCAGTGCTCAGCCCCGGGGACGGACGAACACTGAAGCTTTCTTT | CSAQPRGRTNTEAFF | . | . | 15 | TRBJ1-1 | TRBV20-1
TGTGCCAGCAGTTTTCCCCGAGAAGTCGGGGAGCTGTTTTTT | CASSFPREVGELFF | . | . | 14 | TRBJ2-2 | TRBV12-3/TRBV12-4
TGTGCCAGCAGGGGGACGGATCGGGGTCAGCCCCAGCATTTT | CASRGTDRGQPQHF | . | . | 14 | TRBJ1-5 | TRBV6-2/TRBV6-3
TGTGCCAGCAGCGGGGGGGCCAGTTCGCCCTACAATGAGCAGTTCTTC | CASSGGASSPYNEQFF | many | . | 16 | TRBJ2-1 | TRBV11-2
TGTGCCAGCACCGTCGAGGAAGGACAAAACCTCACTGAAGCTTTCTTT | CASTVEEGQNLTEAFF | once | . | 16 | TRBJ1-1 | TRBV21-1
TGTGCCAGCAGCGGGTCCGGTTCACGGAATGAAAAACTGTTTTTT | CASSGSGSRNEKLFF | . | . | 15 | TRBJ1-4 | TRBV9
TGTGCCACCAGTGGGGCGGGGAATCAGCCCCAGCATTTT | CATSGAGNQPQHF | few | . | 13 | TRBJ1-5 | TRBV24-1
TGTGCCAGCAGCCAAGGAACCGGGGTAAAAGAGACCCAGTACTTC | CASSQGTGVKETQYF | . | . | 15 | TRBJ2-5 | TRBV14
TGCAGTGCTAGACTACAGGGAGGCCCTACGAATGAGCAGTACTTC | CSARLQGGPTNEQYF | . | . | 15 | TRBJ2-7 | TRBV20-1
TGTGCCAGCAGCCCAGGACAGACAGGGCGTGCTGAGCAGTTCTTC | CASSPGQTGRAEQFF | . | TRBD1 | 15 | TRBJ2-1 | TRBV3-1
TGCAGTGCTCGGGGACTAGCGGAGGAGTACACGAGCACAGATACGCAGTATTTT | CSARGLAEEYTSTDTQYF | . | TRBD2 | 18 | TRBJ2-3 | TRBV20-1
TGCAGCGTTGAGGGTCAGGGGATCTATGGCTACACCTTC | CSVEGQGIYGYTF | . | . | 13 | TRBJ1-2 | TRBV29-1
TGCGCCAGCAGCAGATCGGGACAGGACTCCTACGAGCAGTACTTC | CASSRSGQDSYEQYF | . | TRBD1 | 15 | TRBJ2-7 | TRBV5-1